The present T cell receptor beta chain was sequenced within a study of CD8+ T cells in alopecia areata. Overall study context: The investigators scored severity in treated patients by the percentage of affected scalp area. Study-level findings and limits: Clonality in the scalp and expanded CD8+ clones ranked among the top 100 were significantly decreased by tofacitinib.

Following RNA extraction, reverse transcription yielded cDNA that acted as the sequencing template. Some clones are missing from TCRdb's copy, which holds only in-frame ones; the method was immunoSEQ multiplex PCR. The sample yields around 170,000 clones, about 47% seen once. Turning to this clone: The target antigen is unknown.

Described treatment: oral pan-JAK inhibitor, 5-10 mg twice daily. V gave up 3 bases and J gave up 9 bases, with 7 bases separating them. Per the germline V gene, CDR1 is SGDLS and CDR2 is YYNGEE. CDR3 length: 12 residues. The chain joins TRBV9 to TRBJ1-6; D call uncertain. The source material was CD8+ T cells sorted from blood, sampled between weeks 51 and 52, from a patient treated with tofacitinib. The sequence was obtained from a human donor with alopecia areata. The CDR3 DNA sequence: TGTGCCAGCAGCGCACTGGGTTCACCCCTCCACTTT. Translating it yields CASSALGSPLHF.